This is a list of T cell receptor beta chains from one sample in a study of beta chain features in type 1 diabetes. Clones were read by immunoSEQ multiplex PCR, and TCRdb kept only the in-frame ones, dropping some. The data contain 810,000 or so clones, roughly 16% of them singletons. The sample was naive CD4+ T cells from blood. The receptors here all came from a woman aged 18-30 years in good health. The CDR3 runs from the conserved cysteine through the conserved F or W. D genes are given only for firm matches. Clone size is shown for a subset of rows, as once, few, many or a class of expanded clone.

>TRBV29-1|-|TRBJ2-5|-
CSAQTRGTQYF
TGCAGCGCCCAGACCCGAGGGACCCAGTACTTC
>TRBV7-3|-|TRBJ2-1|TRBD2
CASSAGASSYNEQFF
TGTGCCAGCAGCGCGGGAGCCAGCTCCTACAATGAGCAGTTCTTC
>TRBV6-6|-|TRBJ2-1|TRBD1
CASSEGTGVRSEQFF
TGTGCCAGCAGTGAGGGGACAGGGGTACGCAGTGAGCAGTTCTTC
>TRBV5-1|few|TRBJ2-3|TRBD2
CASSLTLTSGRGTDTQYF
TGCGCCAGCAGCTTGACTCTGACTAGCGGGAGGGGCACAGATACGCAGTATTTT
>TRBV10-3|-|TRBJ2-7|TRBD2
CATGLAASYEQYF
TGTGCCACGGGACTAGCGGCGAGCTACGAGCAGTACTTC
>TRBV15|-|TRBJ2-1|-
CATSRAPPSGQFF
TGTGCCACCAGCAGAGCCCCACCGTCGGGGCAGTTCTTC
>TRBV19|few|TRBJ1-5|-
CASRAGGGSNQPQHF
TGTGCCAGTAGAGCGGGGGGAGGTAGCAATCAGCCCCAGCATTTT
>TRBV27|-|TRBJ2-7|-
CASSLFGSGYEQYF
TGTGCCAGCAGTTTATTCGGGAGCGGATACGAGCAGTACTTC
>TRBV11-2|few|TRBJ2-1|-
CASSLELSTLHNEQFF
TGTGCCAGCAGCTTGGAGCTCTCGACCCTACACAATGAGCAGTTCTTC
>TRBV2|-|TRBJ2-7|-
CASATGVPGEQYF
TGTGCCAGCGCGACGGGAGTACCTGGCGAGCAGTACTTC
>TRBV25-1|-|TRBJ2-7|TRBD1
CASSGPGTATYEQYF
TGTGCCAGCAGTGGGCCGGGGACAGCGACCTACGAGCAGTACTTC
>TRBV5-4|few|TRBJ1-4|-
CASSLGVAGADEKLFF
TGTGCCAGCAGCCTCGGCGTTGCAGGGGCTGATGAAAAACTGTTTTTT
>TRBV7-9|-|TRBJ2-6|-
CASSLSDSYSGANVLTF
TGTGCCAGCAGCTTATCTGACAGCTACTCTGGGGCCAACGTCCTGACTTTC
>TRBV7-9|few|TRBJ1-5|-
CASSLHPNYSNQPQHF
TGTGCCAGCAGCTTACACCCGAATTATAGCAATCAGCCCCAGCATTTT
>TRBV28|few|TRBJ2-4|-
CASSPLVNIQYF
TGTGCCAGCAGCCCTCTCGTAAACATTCAGTACTTC
>TRBV5-1|few|TRBJ2-3|-
CASSRERWDTQYF
TGCGCCAGCAGCAGGGAGCGTTGGGATACGCAGTATTTT
>TRBV27|few|TRBJ2-5|TRBD2
CASRRTSGAQETQYF
TGTGCCAGCCGTCGGACTAGCGGGGCCCAAGAGACCCAGTACTTC
>TRBV5-4|-|TRBJ2-7|-
CATKEGVSSYEQYF
TGTGCCACCAAAGAAGGGGTTAGTTCCTACGAGCAGTACTTC
>TRBV7-3|few|TRBJ2-3|TRBD2
CASSLNGAGGADTQYF
TGTGCCAGCAGCTTAAATGGAGCGGGAGGAGCAGATACGCAGTATTTT
>TRBV28|few|TRBJ1-5|-
CASQSSNQPQHF
TGTGCCAGCCAAAGTAGCAATCAGCCCCAGCATTTT
>TRBV29-1|-|TRBJ2-1|TRBD2
CSGGRASFGEQFF
TGCAGCGGCGGGAGGGCCAGTTTCGGTGAGCAGTTCTTC
>TRBV11-1|-|TRBJ2-7|TRBD2
CASSLRTSGTPYEQYF
TGTGCCAGCAGCCTAAGGACTAGCGGGACCCCCTACGAGCAGTACTTC
>TRBV7-3|-|TRBJ2-2|-
CASSVQGDELFF
TGTGCCAGCAGCGTACAGGGAGACGAGCTGTTTTTT
>TRBV7-2|-|TRBJ2-3|-
CASSTLLADTQYF
TGTGCCAGCAGCACCCTCCTAGCAGATACGCAGTATTTT
>TRBV9|few|TRBJ2-1|-
CASSVWGREDNEQFF
TGTGCCAGCAGCGTTTGGGGGCGCGAGGACAATGAGCAGTTCTTC
>TRBV18|few|TRBJ2-1|-
CASSPGTSNEQFF
TGTGCCAGCTCACCCGGGACCAGCAATGAGCAGTTCTTC
>TRBV19|-|TRBJ2-7|TRBD2
CASSQRPPAGDLNYEQYF
TGTGCCAGTAGCCAACGTCCTCCGGCGGGAGACCTGAACTACGAGCAGTACTTC
>TRBV11-2|few|TRBJ2-7|-
CASSSGLLPSYEQYF
TGTGCCAGCAGCTCGGGACTTCTGCCTTCCTACGAGCAGTACTTC
>TRBV5-1|-|TRBJ2-1|-
CASSGGAFQLTYNEQFF
TGCGCCAGCAGCGGAGGGGCGTTTCAACTAACCTACAATGAGCAGTTCTTC
>TRBV7-2|-|TRBJ1-2|-
CASSSVEGGLGYTF
TGTGCCAGCAGCTCCGTAGAGGGGGGCCTGGGCTACACCTTC
>TRBV28|few|TRBJ2-3|-
CASSSPGQGATTDTQYF
TGTGCCAGCAGCTCTCCTGGACAAGGGGCCACCACAGATACGCAGTATTTT
>TRBV29-1|few|TRBJ2-7|-
CSAGRQSSYEQYF
TGCAGCGCTGGTCGACAGAGCTCCTACGAGCAGTACTTC
>TRBV11-2|-|TRBJ2-1|-
CASSLGSARTNEQFF
TGTGCCAGCAGCTTAGGTTCCGCTAGGACGAATGAGCAGTTCTTC
>TRBV28|-|TRBJ1-1|-
CASGSSRTEAFF
TGTGCCAGCGGTTCCTCCAGGACTGAAGCTTTCTTT
>TRBV7-9|few|TRBJ1-5|TRBD1
CASSLGNRGPRQPQHF
TGTGCCAGCAGCTTGGGAAACAGGGGGCCGCGTCAGCCCCAGCATTTT
>TRBV28|-|TRBJ2-1|-
CASIPGAVTYNEQFF
TGTGCCAGCATACCGGGGGCTGTCACCTACAATGAGCAGTTCTTC
>TRBV29-1|-|TRBJ2-3|TRBD2
CSVREYEDTQYF
TGCAGCGTGCGGGAGTATGAAGATACGCAGTATTTT
>TRBV19|-|TRBJ2-3|-
CASRAEFTDTQYF
TGTGCCAGTAGGGCAGAGTTCACAGATACGCAGTATTTT
>TRBV4-1|-|TRBJ2-1|-
CASSHYNEQFF
TGCGCCAGCAGCCATTACAATGAGCAGTTCTTC
>TRBV6-5|-|TRBJ1-2|TRBD1
CASSYAAGGGYGYTF
TGTGCCAGCAGTTACGCGGCAGGGGGCGGATATGGCTACACCTTC
>TRBV5-4|few|TRBJ2-3|-
CASSLDWEGSDTQYF
TGTGCCAGCAGCTTGGACTGGGAAGGTTCAGATACGCAGTATTTT
>TRBV14|few|TRBJ2-7|TRBD2
CASSVIAGEPSSYEQYF
TGTGCCAGCAGCGTCATAGCGGGAGAGCCCTCCTCCTACGAGCAGTACTTC
>TRBV15|-|TRBJ1-5|TRBD1
CATSSAPYPEGGRPQHF
TGTGCCACCAGCAGTGCTCCGTATCCAGAAGGGGGCAGGCCCCAGCATTTT
>TRBV5-4|few|TRBJ2-1|TRBD2
CASRPWSGRVDEQFF
TGTGCCAGCAGGCCTTGGAGCGGGAGGGTAGATGAGCAGTTCTTC
>TRBV5-4|-|TRBJ2-2|-
CASSLLGTGELFF
TGTGCCAGCAGCCTCTTGGGCACCGGGGAGCTGTTTTTT
>TRBV6-6|-|TRBJ1-2|-
CASSEGLGYGYTF
TGTGCCAGCAGTGAGGGTCTGGGCTATGGCTACACCTTC
>TRBV28|-|TRBJ1-1|-
CASSSSPNTEAFF
TGTGCCAGCAGTTCGTCACCGAACACTGAAGCTTTCTTT
>TRBV7-6|-|TRBJ2-1|-
CASSSIYNEQFF
TGTGCCAGCAGCTCGATTTACAATGAGCAGTTCTTC
>TRBV7-3|few|TRBJ2-1|TRBD2
CASSSRRVTREESVYNEQFF
TGTGCCAGCAGCTCTCGCCGGGTAACGCGGGAGGAGAGTGTATACAATGAGCAGTTCTTC
>TRBV27|-|TRBJ1-5|TRBD1
CASAREGANQPQHF
TGTGCCAGCGCAAGAGAGGGGGCGAATCAGCCCCAGCATTTT
>TRBV28|few|TRBJ1-2|-
CASSARGYGYTF
TGTGCCAGCAGTGCGCGGGGGTATGGCTACACCTTC
>TRBV29-1|few|TRBJ2-1|-
CSVVGGALGEQFF
TGCAGCGTTGTGGGGGGAGCGTTGGGTGAGCAGTTCTTC
>TRBV5-6|few|TRBJ2-3|TRBD2
CASSLRASGRADTQYF
TGTGCCAGCAGTCTGAGGGCTAGCGGGAGGGCAGATACGCAGTATTTT
>TRBV5-4|-|TRBJ1-5|-
CASSQAHYRLNQPQHF
TGTGCCAGCAGCCAAGCTCACTACAGGTTAAATCAGCCCCAGCATTTT